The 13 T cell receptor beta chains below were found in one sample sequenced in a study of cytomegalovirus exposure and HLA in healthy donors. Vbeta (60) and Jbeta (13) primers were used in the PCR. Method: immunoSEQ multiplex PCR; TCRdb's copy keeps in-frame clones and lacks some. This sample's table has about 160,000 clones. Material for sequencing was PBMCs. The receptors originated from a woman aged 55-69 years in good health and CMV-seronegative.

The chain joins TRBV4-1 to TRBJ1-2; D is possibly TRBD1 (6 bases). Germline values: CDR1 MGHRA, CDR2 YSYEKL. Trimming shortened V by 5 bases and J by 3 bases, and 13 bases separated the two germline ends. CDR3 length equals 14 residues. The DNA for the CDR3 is TGCGCCAGCAGCACGTACAGGGTTGACTATGGCTACACCTTC. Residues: CASSTYRVDYGYTF.

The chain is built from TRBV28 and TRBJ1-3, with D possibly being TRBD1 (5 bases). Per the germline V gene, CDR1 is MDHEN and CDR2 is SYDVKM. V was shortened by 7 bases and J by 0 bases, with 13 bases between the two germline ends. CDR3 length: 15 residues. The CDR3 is CASNPTALSGNTIYF. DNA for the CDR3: TGTGCCAGCAACCCGACAGCTCTCTCTGGAAACACCATATATTTT.

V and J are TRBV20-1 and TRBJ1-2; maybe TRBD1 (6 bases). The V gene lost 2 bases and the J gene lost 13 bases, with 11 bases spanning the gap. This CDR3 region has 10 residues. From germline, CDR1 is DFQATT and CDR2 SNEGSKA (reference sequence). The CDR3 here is CSARTGPVTF. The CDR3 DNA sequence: TGCAGTGCTAGAACAGGGCCTGTCACCTTC.

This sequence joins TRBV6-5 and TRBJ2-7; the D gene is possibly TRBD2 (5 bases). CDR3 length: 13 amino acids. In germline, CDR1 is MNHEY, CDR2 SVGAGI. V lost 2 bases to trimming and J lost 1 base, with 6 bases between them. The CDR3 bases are TGTGCCAGCAGTTACGGCGGGTCCTACGAGCAGTACTTC. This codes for CASSYGGSYEQYF.

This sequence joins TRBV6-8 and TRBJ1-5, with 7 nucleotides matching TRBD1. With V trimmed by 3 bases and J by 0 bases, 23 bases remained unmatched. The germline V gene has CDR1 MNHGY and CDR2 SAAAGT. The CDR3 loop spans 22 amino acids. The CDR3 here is CASSYLGTFEGARVSSNQPQHF. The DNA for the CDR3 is TGTGCCAGCAGTTATTTGGGGACGTTTGAGGGGGCGCGGGTCAGTAGCAATCAGCCCCAGCATTTT.

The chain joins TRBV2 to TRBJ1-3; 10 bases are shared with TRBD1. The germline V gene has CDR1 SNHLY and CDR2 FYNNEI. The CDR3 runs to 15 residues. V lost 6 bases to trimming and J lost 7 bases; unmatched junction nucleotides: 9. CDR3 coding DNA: TGTGCCAGCAGAGGGGGACAGGGGATCGGTAACACCATATATTTT. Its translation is CASRGGQGIGNTIYF.

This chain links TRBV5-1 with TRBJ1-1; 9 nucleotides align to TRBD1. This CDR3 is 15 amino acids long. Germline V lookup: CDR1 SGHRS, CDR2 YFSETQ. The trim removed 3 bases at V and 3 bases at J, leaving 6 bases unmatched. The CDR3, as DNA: TGCGCCAGCAGCTCACAGGGGGCAAGGTACACTGAAGCTTTCTTT. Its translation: CASSSQGARYTEAFF.

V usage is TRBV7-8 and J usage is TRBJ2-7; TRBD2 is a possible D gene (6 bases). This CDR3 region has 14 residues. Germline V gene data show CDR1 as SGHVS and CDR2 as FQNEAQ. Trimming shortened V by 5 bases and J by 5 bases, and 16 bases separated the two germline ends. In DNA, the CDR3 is TGTGCCAGCAGCCGCGAGGGACTTTTAGACGAGCAGTACTTC. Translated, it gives CASSREGLLDEQYF.

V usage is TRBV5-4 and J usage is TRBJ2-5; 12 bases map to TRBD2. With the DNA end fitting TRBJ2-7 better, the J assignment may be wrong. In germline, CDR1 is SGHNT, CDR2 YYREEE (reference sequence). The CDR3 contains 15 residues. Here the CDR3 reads CASSYTSGGYYEQYF. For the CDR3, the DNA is TGTGCCAGCAGCTATACTAGCGGGGGGTACTACGAGCAGTACTTC.

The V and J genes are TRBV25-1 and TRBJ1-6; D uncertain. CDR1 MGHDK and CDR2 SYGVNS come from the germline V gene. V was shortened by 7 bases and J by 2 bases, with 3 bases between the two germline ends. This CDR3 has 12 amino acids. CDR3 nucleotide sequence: TGTGCCAGCACAACCTATAATTCACCCCTCCACTTT. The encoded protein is CASTTYNSPLHF.

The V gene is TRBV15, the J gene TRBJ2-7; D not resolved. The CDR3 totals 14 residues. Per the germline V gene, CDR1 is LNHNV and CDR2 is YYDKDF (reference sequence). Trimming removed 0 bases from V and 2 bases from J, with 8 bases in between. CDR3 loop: CATSRDRGTYEQYF. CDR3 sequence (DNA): TGTGCCACCAGCAGAGATCGAGGTACCTACGAGCAGTACTTC. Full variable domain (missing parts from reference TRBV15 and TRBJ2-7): DAMVIQNPRYQVTQFGKPVTLSCSQTLNHNVMYWYQQKSSQAPKLLFHYYDKDFNNEADTPDNFQSRRPNTSFCFLDIRSPGLGDTAMYLCATSRDRGTYEQYFGPGTRLTVT.

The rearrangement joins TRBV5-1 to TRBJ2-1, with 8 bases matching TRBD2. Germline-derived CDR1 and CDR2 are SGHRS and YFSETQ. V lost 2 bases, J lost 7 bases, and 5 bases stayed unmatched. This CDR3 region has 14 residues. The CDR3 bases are TGCGCCAGCAGCTTCACAGCGGGGGATAATGAGCAGTTCTTC. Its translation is CASSFTAGDNEQFF. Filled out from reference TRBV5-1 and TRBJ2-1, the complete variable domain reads KAGVTQTPRYLIKTRGQQVTLSCSPISGHRSVSWYQQTPGQGLQFLFEYFSETQRNKGNFPGRFSGRQFSNSRSEMNVSTLELGDSALYLCASSFTAGDNEQFFGPGTRLTVL.

CDR3 coding DNA: TGTGCCAGCAGCCCATCGACAGGGCGAAACACCATATATTTT. Translation gives CASSPSTGRNTIYF. The chain links TRBV5-4 to TRBJ1-3; TRBD1 matches at 7 bases. CDR1 is SGHNT, CDR2 YYREEE, per germline (reference sequence). There are 14 residues in the CDR3. After removal of 4 bases from V and 5 bases from J, the junction contained 6 bases not matched to a gene.